The source of this T cell receptor (beta chain) is a study of CD8 T cells in ankylosing spondylitis. The CDR3 sequence is 15 residues long. The germline V and J ends were trimmed by 4 bases and 0 bases, with 13 bases remaining between them. Germline lookup yields CDR1 SGHRS and CDR2 YFSETQ. In this sample, this clonotype turned up many times. TCRdb re-derived calls from the 5' RACE reads in MiXCR, one entry per CDR3 protein. The sample shows 250,000 to 300,000 distinct CDR3 sequences, 20% of them seen only once. The TCR originated in a male donor with ankylosing spondylitis or in good health (not recorded which). Material for sequencing was blood, either unsorted or a sorted T cell fraction (not recorded which). The chain couples TRBV5-1 to TRBJ1-1, with D uncertain. CDR3 nucleotides: TGCGCCAGCAGCGAGGGTACCCGAATGAACACTGAAGCTTTCTTT. It is translated as CASSEGTRMNTEAFF.